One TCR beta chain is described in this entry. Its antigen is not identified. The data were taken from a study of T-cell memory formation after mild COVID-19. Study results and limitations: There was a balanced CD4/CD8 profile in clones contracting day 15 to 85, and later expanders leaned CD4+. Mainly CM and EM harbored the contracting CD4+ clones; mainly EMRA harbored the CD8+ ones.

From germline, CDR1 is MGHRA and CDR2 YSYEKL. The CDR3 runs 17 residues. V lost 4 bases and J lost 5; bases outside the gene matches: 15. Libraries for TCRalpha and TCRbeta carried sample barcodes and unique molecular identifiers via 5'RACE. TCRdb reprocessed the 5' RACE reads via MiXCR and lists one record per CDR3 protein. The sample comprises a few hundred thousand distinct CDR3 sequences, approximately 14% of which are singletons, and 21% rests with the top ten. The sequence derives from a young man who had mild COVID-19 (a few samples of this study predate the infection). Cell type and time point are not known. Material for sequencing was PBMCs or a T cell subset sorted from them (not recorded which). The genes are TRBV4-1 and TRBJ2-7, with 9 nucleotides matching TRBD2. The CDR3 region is CASSPGRTGTSPHEQYF. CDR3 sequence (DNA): TGCGCCAGCAGCCCGGGTCGAACCGGGACTAGCCCCCACGAGCAGTACTTC.